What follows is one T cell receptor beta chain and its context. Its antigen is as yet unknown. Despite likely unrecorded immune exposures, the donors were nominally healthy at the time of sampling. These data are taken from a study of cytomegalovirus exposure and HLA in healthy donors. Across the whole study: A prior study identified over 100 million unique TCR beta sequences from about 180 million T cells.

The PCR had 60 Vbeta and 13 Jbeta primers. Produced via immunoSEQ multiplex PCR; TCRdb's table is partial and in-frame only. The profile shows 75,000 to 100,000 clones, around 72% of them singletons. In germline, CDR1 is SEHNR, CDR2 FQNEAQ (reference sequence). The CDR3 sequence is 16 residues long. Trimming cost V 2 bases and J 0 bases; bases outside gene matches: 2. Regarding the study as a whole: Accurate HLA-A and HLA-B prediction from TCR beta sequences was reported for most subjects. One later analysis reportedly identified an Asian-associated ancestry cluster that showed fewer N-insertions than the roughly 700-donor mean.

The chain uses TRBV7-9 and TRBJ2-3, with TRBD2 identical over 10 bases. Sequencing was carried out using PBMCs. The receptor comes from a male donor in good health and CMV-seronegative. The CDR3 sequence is CASSLLAGVSTDTQYF. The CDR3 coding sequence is TGTGCCAGCAGCTTACTAGCGGGAGTAAGCACAGATACGCAGTATTTT.